This is a list of T cell receptor beta chains from one sample in a study of T cell responses to AZD1222 COVID-19 vaccine. TCRdb's copy holds only in-frame clones and misses some; the assay was immunoSEQ multiplex PCR. Of about 170,000 clones in the sample, more than 85% were seen once. The input for sequencing was peripheral blood, taken on day 0 of AZD1222 vaccination. The source of these receptors is an adult in good health. CDR3s include the opening cysteine and the closing phenylalanine or tryptophan. D genes are given only for firm matches. A row's size may be missing; if present it is once, few, many or a size class.

>TRBV25-1|-|-|TRBJ1-2
TGTGCCAGCAGTGAATTGGGGGGCGGTAGCTATGGCTACACCTTC
CASSELGGGSYGYTF
>TRBV28|-|-|TRBJ2-1
TGTGCCAGCAGCCTAGACGGTGCAAGTCCGTTCTTC
CASSLDGASPFF
>TRBV28|-|TRBD2|TRBJ2-7
TGTGCCAGCAGTGGTCCGGGACTAGCGAGTTATTCCTACGAGCAGTACTTC
CASSGPGLASYSYEQYF
>TRBV19|once|-|TRBJ1-5
TGTGCCAGTACTCCTGGACCGGATGTTTATAGCAATCAGCCCCAGCATTTT
CASTPGPDVYSNQPQHF
>TRBV29-1|-|-|TRBJ1-2
TGCAGCGTTGAAACCCTCTATGGCTACACCTTC
CSVETLYGYTF
>TRBV7-9|-|TRBD1|TRBJ2-5
TGTGCCAGCAGTCCCACAGGGGCGGCGGCGGAGACCCAGTACTTC
CASSPTGAAAETQYF
>TRBV27|-|-|TRBJ1-6
TGTGCCAGCAGCCTCAGGGGTTCACCCCTCCACTTT
CASSLRGSPLHF
>TRBV18|-|-|TRBJ1-2
TGTGCCAGCTCACCTCAGAATGATCGTAACTATGGCTACACCTTC
CASSPQNDRNYGYTF
>TRBV19|-|-|TRBJ2-1
TGTGCCAGTAGTAGAAGGACAAATCAAGTGGCAAATGAGCAGTTCTTC
CASSRRTNQVANEQFF
>TRBV12-3/TRBV12-4|-|-|TRBJ1-1
TGTGCCAGCCTGGATTGGGGGGCAAGTGAAGCTTTCTTT
CASLDWGASEAFF
>TRBV19|-|-|TRBJ2-3
TGTGCCAGTAGTATAGGGGCAGGGCGAGATACGCAGTATTTT
CASSIGAGRDTQYF
>TRBV6-5|-|-|TRBJ2-5
TGTGCCAGCAACCCCCCAAATCAAGAGACCCAGTACTTC
CASNPPNQETQYF
>TRBV19|-|-|TRBJ1-1
TGTGCCAGTAGTATCCCTCCCGAAGCTTTCTTT
CASSIPPEAFF
>TRBV6-5|-|-|TRBJ2-7
TGTGCCAGCAGGAGAGGGGTCACCTACGAGCAGTACTTC
CASRRGVTYEQYF
>TRBV10-2|once|-|TRBJ1-4
TGCGCCAGAAGGGGGGGGAATGAAAAACTGTTTTTT
CARRGGNEKLFF
>TRBV30|-|-|TRBJ1-1
TGTGCCTGGAAGGGATGGGACGCTGAAGCTTTCTTT
CAWKGWDAEAFF
>TRBV7-2|-|-|TRBJ1-5
TGTGCCAGCAGCTCACACCGACTCCAGCCCCAGCATTTT
CASSSHRLQPQHF
>TRBV3-1/TRBV3-2|-|TRBD2|TRBJ2-3
TGTGCCAGCAGCCCCTGGACTAGCGGGGGGGTAAGCACAGATACGCAGTATTTT
CASSPWTSGGVSTDTQYF
>TRBV18|-|-|TRBJ2-7
TGTGCCAGCTCACGCGATTCAGGCGGTCGGAACGAGCAGTACTTC
CASSRDSGGRNEQYF
>TRBV6-6|-|TRBD2|TRBJ2-1
TGTGCCAGCAGTCCGACTAGCGGGAGCCCCGACAATGAGCAGTTCTTC
CASSPTSGSPDNEQFF
>TRBV6-5|-|TRBD1|TRBJ1-4
TGTGCCAGCAGCTCCAGGGGGACAGGGCTTGAAAAACTGTTTTTT
CASSSRGTGLEKLFF
>TRBV11-2|-|TRBD2|TRBJ2-7
TGTGCCAGCAGCTCCTTTAGCGGGAGGAAAGCCCACGAGCAGTACTTC
CASSSFSGRKAHEQYF
>TRBV6-5|-|TRBD1|TRBJ1-2
TGTGCCAGCAGACCCCCGGGACAGGGGATATCTGGCTACACCTTC
CASRPPGQGISGYTF
>TRBV5-4|once|TRBD1|TRBJ1-2
TGTGCCAGCAGCCGGGACAGGGGTTCCTATGGCTACACCTTC
CASSRDRGSYGYTF
>TRBV12-3/TRBV12-4|once|-|TRBJ2-1
TGTGCCAGCAGCCCGTTCTCCTACAATGAGCAGTTCTTC
CASSPFSYNEQFF
>TRBV7-8|once|-|TRBJ1-2
TGTGCCAGCACCTCTGGGGCAGGGAACCTGTATGGCTACACCTTC
CASTSGAGNLYGYTF
>TRBV6-5|-|TRBD1|TRBJ1-2
TGTGCCAGCAGGACGGCGCAGGGGGTCTATGGCTACACCTTC
CASRTAQGVYGYTF
>TRBV27|-|-|TRBJ2-2
TGTGCCAGCAGTCCGCTGGGCCCCAACACCGGGGAGCTGTTTTTT
CASSPLGPNTGELFF
>TRBV19|-|-|TRBJ1-2
TGTGCCAGTAGTATTTTGGAGCAGGGAAGCTACACCTTC
CASSILEQGSYTF
>TRBV27|-|TRBD1|TRBJ1-1
TGTGCCAGCAGTCACGTGGACAGGGTGGACACTGAAGCTTTCTTT
CASSHVDRVDTEAFF